This T cell receptor (beta chain) was profiled in a study of T cell responses to AZD1222 COVID-19 vaccine. Across the whole study: Doses given second, at about 4 or about 12 weeks, were pooled. Study observations and caveats: Possibly, clonal diversity was underestimated; donors were largely white British and included more females.

V was pared by 5 bases and J by 8 bases, with 13 bases between. Per the germline V gene, CDR1 is MNHEY and CDR2 is SMNVEV (reference sequence). This CDR3 spans 13 amino acids. Sequencing used immunoSEQ multiplex PCR; TCRdb keeps in-frame clones, though not all of them. The sample shows roughly 150,000 clones, roughly 92% of them seen only once. As regards this clone: Its antigen is unknown.

The material was peripheral blood, obtained on day 0 of AZD1222 vaccination. This clonotype was sampled from an adult in good health. The gene calls are TRBV27 and TRBJ2-4; either TRBD1 or TRBD2 may fit D (5 bases each). The CDR3 nucleotides read TGTGCCAGCAGTCCGGGACCGAGGGACATTCAGTACTTC. Translated: CASSPGPRDIQYF.